The 32 T cell receptor beta chains below come from one sample, sequenced in a study of beta chain features in type 1 diabetes. These receptors lack a known antigen. General study results and limits: Among patients with Type 1 diabetes, TCRB CDR3s were moderately but significantly shorter in every one of the four CD4+ subsets.

The study reverse transcribed the entire isolated RNA, so it sequenced expressed TCRB transcripts. Repertoires were generated with immunoSEQ multiplex PCR, while TCRdb's copy carries only in-frame clones and drops some. The sample has approximately 170,000 clones, 7.8% seen once. Input material: central memory CD4+ T cells from blood. The receptors here all came from a woman aged 40 to 50 with type 1 diabetes.

This chain joins TRBV5-4 and TRBJ2-7, with 8 bases lining up with TRBD2. Trimming took 1 base from V and 0 from J; bases not matched to a gene: 3. CDR3 length: 15 amino acids. Germline assignment: CDR1 SGHNT and CDR2 YYREEE (reference sequence). The CDR3, as DNA: TGTGCCAGCAGCTTGTCCAGCGGGAGCTCCTACGAGCAGTACTTC. Translated: CASSLSSGSSYEQYF.

To note about this clone: This same CDR3 is encoded by further DNA sequences in the sample. This chain joins TRBV30 and TRBJ1-2, with a possible D match to TRBD1 (5 bases). CDR1 and CDR2 (germline): GTSNPN, SVGIG (reference sequence). V lost 1 base and J lost 3, with 6 bases in between. CDR3 length: 12 amino acids. CDR3 in amino acids: CAWSAGDYGYTF. The CDR3 coding sequence is TGTGCCTGGAGTGCGGGGGACTATGGCTACACCTTC.

This clone has at least ten counts. The gene calls are TRBV4-3 and TRBJ2-6; D is unclear. The CDR3 consists of 14 residues. V was shortened by 4 bases and J by 2 bases, with 6 bases between the two germline ends. The germline CDR1 and CDR2 sequences are LGHNA and YSLEER. This CDR3 reads CASSLSAGANVLTF. CDR3 in DNA: TGCGCCAGCAGCCTTTCTGCTGGGGCCAACGTCCTGACTTTC.

This chain uses TRBV5-4 with TRBJ1-2, with 8 bases identical to TRBD1. V was pared by 4 bases and J by 7 bases, with 15 bases of the junction left unmatched. CDR1 and CDR2 from the germline V gene are SGHNT and YYREEE (reference sequence). The CDR3 sequence is 16 residues long. The CDR3 nucleotides read TGTGCCAGCAGCCTAGGGACAGGTAGTCGTCGGGGTGGCTACACCTTC. This encodes CASSLGTGSRRGGYTF.

This clone occurred a few times. The chain uses TRBV5-1 and TRBJ2-3; 11 bases match TRBD2. CDR3 size: 15 residues. Germline loops: CDR1 SGHRS, CDR2 YFSETQ. V shed 4 bases and J 3 bases; nucleotides not matched to a gene: 4. The CDR3 DNA reads as TGCGCCAGCAGCCCACTAGCGGGAGCGACAGATACGCAGTATTTT. It yields the protein CASSPLAGATDTQYF. The complete variable domain, with remaining parts taken from reference TRBV5-1 and TRBJ2-3, reads KAGVTQTPRYLIKTRGQQVTLSCSPISGHRSVSWYQQTPGQGLQFLFEYFSETQRNKGNFPGRFSGRQFSNSRSEMNVSTLELGDSALYLCASSPLAGATDTQYFGPGTRLTVL.

CDR3 protein: CASSVSSGTTDTQYF. CDR3 DNA: TGTGCCAGCAGTGTCAGTAGCGGGACCACAGATACGCAGTATTTT. The chain employs TRBV2 and TRBJ2-3, with 8 bases matching TRBD2. Losses at the gene ends were 4 bases for V and 2 bases for J; bases not matched to a gene: 5. The germline V gene has CDR1 SNHLY and CDR2 FYNNEI. The CDR3 totals 15 residues.

This clone has a count of ten or more. This chain joins TRBV15 and TRBJ1-1; no clear D gene. This CDR3 is built from 13 residues. Trimming shortened V by 1 base and J by 4 bases, and 7 bases separated the two germline ends. CDR1 and CDR2 (germline): LNHNV, YYDKDF (reference sequence). CDR3 protein: CATSRASSTEAFF. Here the CDR3 DNA reads TGTGCCACCAGCAGAGCCTCCAGCACTGAAGCTTTCTTT.

The table lists this clone with a few counts. This sequence joins TRBV5-5 and TRBJ2-3; the match to TRBD1 covers 8 bases. V lost 4 bases to trimming and J lost 4 bases; unmatched junction nucleotides: 8. This CDR3 is built from 15 residues. Germline lookup yields CDR1 SGHKS and CDR2 YYEKEE (reference sequence). As DNA, the CDR3 is TGTGCCAGCAGCCAAACGACAGGGGTCCCAGATACGCAGTATTTT. Its protein product is CASSQTTGVPDTQYF.

This clone has more than one count but fewer than ten. The J gene is TRBJ1-2, the V gene TRBV5-1; 7 nucleotides agree with TRBD1. The CDR3 consists of 14 residues. CDR1 is SGHRS and CDR2 is YFSETQ in the germline V gene. Trimming cost V 5 bases and J 7 bases; bases outside gene matches: 11. The DNA of the CDR3 is TGCGCCAGCAGACCGGACAGGCTGGGCGGTGGCTACACCTTC. This codes for CASRPDRLGGGYTF.

This chain uses TRBV7-2 with TRBJ1-3; D is unresolved. Trimming removed 0 bases from V and 0 bases from J, with 12 bases in between. From germline, CDR1 is SGHTA and CDR2 FQGNSA. The CDR3 spans 17 residues. The CDR3 loop reads CASSLAWAGNSGNTIYF. In DNA form, the CDR3 reads TGTGCCAGCAGCTTAGCGTGGGCGGGTAACTCTGGAAACACCATATATTTT.

This chain uses TRBV2 with TRBJ2-2, with D perhaps TRBD1 (5 bases). The V end lost 6 bases, the J end lost 0 bases, and 5 bases lay between the germline ends. CDR1 SNHLY and CDR2 FYNNEI come from the germline V gene. CDR3 size: 13 residues. The CDR3: CASRGANTGELFF. For the CDR3, the DNA is TGTGCCAGCAGAGGGGCGAACACCGGGGAGCTGTTTTTT.

This clone turned up a few times. The J gene is TRBJ1-2, the V gene TRBV5-4, with D perhaps matching TRBD1 (6 bases). The CDR3 consists of 14 residues. V was cut by 4 bases and J by 7 bases, with 17 bases left in between. Germline-derived CDR1 and CDR2 are SGHNT and YYREEE (reference sequence). CDR3 bases: TGTGCCAGCAGCCTACAGGGTGTAGACGGTGGCTACACCTTC. Translated: CASSLQGVDGGYTF.

The V and J genes are TRBV4-1 and TRBJ1-6; a possible D gene is TRBD1 (5 bases). Trimming took 0 bases from V and 7 from J, leaving 10 bases between them. The CDR3 runs 15 residues. Germline V gives CDR1 MGHRA, CDR2 YSYEKL. The CDR3 nucleotides read TGCGCCAGCAGCCAAGAATGGGGCTTCAATTCACCCCTCCACTTT. Translating gives CASSQEWGFNSPLHF.

In this sample, this clone turned up many times. The rearrangement uses TRBV7-2 and TRBJ1-1; D is uncertain. The CDR3 covers 13 residues. Germline V lookup: CDR1 SGHTA, CDR2 FQGNSA. V dropped 5 bases and J dropped 3 bases, with 10 bases sitting between them. CDR3 DNA: TGTGCCAGCAGCCGCAGGTTGGACACTGAAGCTTTCTTT. The encoded protein is CASSRRLDTEAFF.

V and J are TRBV9 and TRBJ2-5, with TRBD2 as a possible D gene (5 bases). Germline lookup yields CDR1 SGDLS and CDR2 YYNGEE. CDR3 size: 13 residues. V was cut by 4 bases and J by 5 bases, with 12 bases left in between. DNA of the CDR3: TGTGCCAGCAGCCCCGACGGGAAGGAGACCCAGTACTTC. Amino acid sequence: CASSPDGKETQYF.

V is TRBV28 and J is TRBJ2-7, with 10 bases aligning to TRBD1. The V and J ends lost 7 bases and 7 bases, in that order; junction bases with no gene match: 10. The CDR3 covers 14 residues. Germline CDR1 and CDR2: MDHEN and SYDVKM. CDR3 protein: CASTTNRDRGEQYF. DNA of the CDR3: TGTGCCAGCACTACGAATCGGGACAGGGGAGAGCAGTACTTC.

V is TRBV4-3 and J is TRBJ2-3; 9 nucleotides line up with TRBD2. The germline V gene has CDR1 LGHNA and CDR2 YSLEER. V lost 2 bases, J lost 6 bases, and 15 bases stayed unmatched. The CDR3 extends over 18 amino acids. The CDR3 loop reads CASSQTPRVAGVVDTQYF. DNA of the CDR3: TGCGCCAGCAGCCAAACCCCTCGGGTAGCGGGAGTTGTGGATACGCAGTATTTT.

This CDR3 is CSVSPTNLYGYTF. DNA of the CDR3: TGCAGCGTTTCCCCTACGAATCTCTATGGCTACACCTTC. The rearrangement joins TRBV29-1 to TRBJ1-2; D ambiguous. The ends were cut back, 5 bases at V and 4 bases at J, with 14 bases in the middle. Germline lookup yields CDR1 SQVTM and CDR2 ANQGSEA. The CDR3 spans 13 residues.

This clone was observed a handful of times. V gene TRBV7-9 combines with J gene TRBJ1-2, with 9 bases lining up with TRBD1. CDR3 length equals 14 residues. CDR1 SEHNR and CDR2 FQNEAQ come from the germline V gene (reference sequence). V lost 2 bases and J lost 8; bases outside the gene matches: 6. CDR3 in DNA: TGTGCCAGCAGCTTAAGGGGGGACAGGGACGGCTACACCTTC. It encodes CASSLRGDRDGYTF.

This clone was recorded a few times. The V gene is TRBV4-2, the J gene TRBJ2-1; 7 bases match TRBD2. The germline gives CDR1 LGHNA, CDR2 YNFKEQ. V was clipped by 3 bases and J by 7 bases; unmatched bases: 9. CDR3 size: 15 residues. The CDR3 loop is CASSQLSGGSNEQFF. The CDR3 DNA follows: TGTGCCAGCAGCCAGTTATCGGGGGGATCAAATGAGCAGTTCTTC.

This clone occurred a few times. The chain combines TRBV4-3 with TRBJ2-5; 9 bases map to TRBD2. The trim removed 0 bases at V and 2 bases at J, leaving 4 bases unmatched. Germline CDR1 is LGHNA and CDR2 is YSLEER. The CDR3 totals 16 residues. The CDR3 DNA reads TGCGCCAGCAGCCAAGATCCAGCGGGGGGACAAGAGACCCAGTACTTC. Translation gives CASSQDPAGGQETQYF.

The sample holds many counts of this clone. This rearrangement joins TRBV13 to TRBJ2-7, with TRBD2 as a possible D gene (6 bases). The CDR3 totals 12 residues. Germline V gene sequence: CDR1 PRHDT, CDR2 FYEKMQ (reference sequence). V was trimmed by 3 bases and J by 4 bases, leaving 7 bases between them. The CDR3 here is CASSFAGYEQYF. As DNA, the CDR3 is TGTGCCAGCAGCTTCGCGGGGTACGAGCAGTACTTC.

In the case of this clone: The sample holds other DNA sequences that translate to the same CDR3. The chain is built from TRBV5-4 and TRBJ2-3, with 10 nucleotides matching TRBD2. The J segment lost 1 base and the V segment lost 4 bases, leaving 3 bases of the junction unmatched. Germline CDR1 reads SGHNT; CDR2 reads YYREEE (reference sequence). The CDR3 runs to 15 residues. CDR3 in DNA: TGTGCCAGCAGCCCCGGGACTAGCGGCACAGATACGCAGTATTTT. Amino acid sequence: CASSPGTSGTDTQYF.

The genes are TRBV4-1 and TRBJ2-1, with TRBD1 matching over 7 bases. In germline, CDR1 is MGHRA, CDR2 YSYEKL. The CDR3 contains 16 residues. Trimming cost V 1 base and J 8 bases; bases outside gene matches: 11. The CDR3: CASSQAWTGRDHEQFF. CDR3 nucleotide sequence: TGCGCCAGCAGCCAAGCCTGGACAGGCCGCGACCATGAGCAGTTCTTC.

In this sample, this clone turned up many times. This chain joins TRBV28 and TRBJ1-2; D possibly corresponds to TRBD1 (5 bases). Trimming cost V 5 bases and J 7 bases, with 14 bases left between them. The germline gives CDR1 MDHEN, CDR2 SYDVKM. The CDR3 is 13 amino acids. CDR3 nucleotide sequence: TGTGCCAGCAGTGCACAGGAATGGTCTGGCTACACCTTC. Amino acids: CASSAQEWSGYTF.

In its sample, this clone was seen a few times. The chain is built from TRBV4-3 and TRBJ2-3, with 12 bases fitting TRBD2. With V trimmed by 2 bases and J by 3 bases, 0 bases remained unmatched. Germline CDR1 is LGHNA and CDR2 is YSLEER. The CDR3 covers 15 residues. The CDR3 region has the DNA TGCGCCAGCAGCCAACTAGCGGGGGGGACAGATACGCAGTATTTT. It is translated as CASSQLAGGTDTQYF.

The chain joins TRBV30 to TRBJ1-5; TRBD1 might be the D (6 bases). CDR3 length: 15 amino acids. Germline-derived CDR1 and CDR2 are GTSNPN and SVGIG (reference sequence). Trimming stripped 4 bases from V and 6 bases from J, with 19 bases between. In nucleotides, the CDR3 is TGTGCCTGGAATCCCAGGGGTTACGGGTCTCAGCCCCAGCATTTT. Its translation is CAWNPRGYGSQPQHF.

The CDR3 here is CASRPTGGSNYGYTF. The CDR3 region has the DNA TGTGCCAGCAGGCCGACCGGCGGTTCCAACTATGGCTACACCTTC. V and J are TRBV6-5 and TRBJ1-2; D is ambiguous. The V end was cut by 6 bases, the J end by 2 bases, with 16 bases between. This CDR3 spans 15 amino acids. Germline V gene lookup returns CDR1 MNHEY and CDR2 SVGAGI.

This sequence joins TRBV6-5 and TRBJ2-5, with 7 bases that match TRBD1. Germline CDR1 MNHEY, CDR2 SVGAGI. V was clipped by 0 bases and J by 2 bases; unmatched bases: 3. This CDR3 is 15 amino acids long. The CDR3 is CASSYSGQLQETQYF. In nucleotides, the CDR3 is TGTGCCAGCAGTTACTCGGGACAGTTGCAAGAGACCCAGTACTTC.

This rearrangement joins TRBV7-9 to TRBJ1-6; D unclear. The CDR3 runs to 13 residues. Between the trimmed V and J ends, which lost 2 bases and 7 bases, there was a span of 6 bases. CDR1 is SEHNR, CDR2 FQNEAQ, per germline (reference sequence). The CDR3 sequence: CASSLPGNSPLHF. The DNA of the CDR3 is TGTGCCAGCAGCTTACCGGGGAATTCACCCCTCCACTTT.

The chain combines TRBV28 with TRBJ1-1, with 12 bases aligning to TRBD1. J lost 5 bases, V lost 7 bases, and 11 bases had no gene match. This CDR3 is built from 16 residues. CDR1 and CDR2 from the germline V gene are MDHEN and SYDVKM. The CDR3 sequence: CASIPGQGAPSTEAFF. The CDR3 DNA reads as TGTGCCAGCATACCGGGACAGGGGGCGCCGAGTACTGAAGCTTTCTTT. Full variable domain (outside the CDR3, taken from reference TRBV28 and TRBJ1-1): DVKVTQSSRYLVKRTGEKVFLECVQDMDHENMFWYRQDPGLGLRLIYFSYDVKMKEKGDIPEGYSVSREKKERFSLILESASTNQTSMYLCASIPGQGAPSTEAFFGQGTRLTVV.

The rearrangement links TRBV7-2 to TRBJ1-1; TRBD1 is a possible D gene (5 bases). V was trimmed by 1 base and J by 5 bases, leaving 14 bases between them. The CDR3 loop spans 15 amino acids. Germline CDR1 SGHTA, CDR2 FQGNSA. The CDR3 here is CASSLGGTASTEAFF. CDR3 DNA sequence: TGTGCCAGCAGCTTAGGCGGGACGGCAAGTACTGAAGCTTTCTTT.